The T cell receptor beta chain described here comes from a study of response to subunit inactivated influenza vaccine. Details on this clonotype: Antigen: not known.

Germline assignment: CDR1 SGHAT and CDR2 FQDESV (reference sequence). The CDR3 length is 15 residues. V shed 1 base and J shed 9 bases, with 16 bases lying between them. One entry per CDR3 protein results from TCRdb running MiXCR on the RT-PCR reads. Among approximately 500,000 distinct CDR3 sequences listed, over 10% were seen once. Whole-study findings and limits: The authors offered the suggestion that each seasonal influenza vaccination recruits few new T cells.

V is TRBV11-1 and J is TRBJ2-1, with D possibly matching TRBD1 (6 bases). This TCR came from a man in his fifties who received an inactivated influenza vaccine. This specimen was PBMCs from blood, taken roughly 48 days after vaccination. The CDR3: CASSLGTVGLGEQFF. Written as DNA, the CDR3 is TGTGCCAGCAGCTTAGGGACAGTGGGTTTAGGTGAGCAGTTCTTC.